This T cell receptor beta chain stems from a study of patients and donors after allogeneic stem cell transplantation. TCRdb re-derived calls from the RT-PCR reads in MiXCR, one entry per CDR3 protein. The sample comprises about a million distinct CDR3 sequences, roughly 17% of which are singletons, and approximately 5.9% rests with the top ten. The CDR3 runs 16 residues. From germline, CDR1 is SNHLY and CDR2 FYNNEI. With V trimmed by 3 bases and J by 0 bases, 5 bases remained unmatched. This clonotype was obtained from a human donor who was either an allogeneic HSCT recipient or a stem cell or donor lymphocyte infusion donor (not recorded which). It is not recorded whose cells these are; they may come from a transplant donor. Material: blood, either unsorted or a sorted T cell fraction (not recorded which). V usage is TRBV2 and J usage is TRBJ2-5; 9 bases align to TRBD2. CDR3 in amino acids: CASSEVLAGDQETQYF. Here the CDR3 DNA reads TGTGCCAGCAGTGAGGTACTAGCGGGTGACCAAGAGACCCAGTACTTC.